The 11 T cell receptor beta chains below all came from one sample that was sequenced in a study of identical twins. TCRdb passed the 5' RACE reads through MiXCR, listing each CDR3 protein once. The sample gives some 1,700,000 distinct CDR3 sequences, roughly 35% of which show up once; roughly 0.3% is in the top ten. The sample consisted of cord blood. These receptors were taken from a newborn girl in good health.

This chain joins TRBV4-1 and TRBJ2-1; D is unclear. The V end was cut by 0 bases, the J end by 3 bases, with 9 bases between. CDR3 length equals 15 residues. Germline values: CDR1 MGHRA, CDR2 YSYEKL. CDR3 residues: CASSQEALSYNEQFF. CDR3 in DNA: TGCGCCAGCAGCCAAGAAGCCCTTAGCTACAATGAGCAGTTCTTC.

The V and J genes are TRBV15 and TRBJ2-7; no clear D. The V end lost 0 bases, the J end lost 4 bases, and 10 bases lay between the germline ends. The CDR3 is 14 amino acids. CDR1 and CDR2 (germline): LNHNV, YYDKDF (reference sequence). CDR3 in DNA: TGTGCCACCAGCAGAGAATTCCCTGGGTACGAGCAGTACTTC. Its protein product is CATSREFPGYEQYF.

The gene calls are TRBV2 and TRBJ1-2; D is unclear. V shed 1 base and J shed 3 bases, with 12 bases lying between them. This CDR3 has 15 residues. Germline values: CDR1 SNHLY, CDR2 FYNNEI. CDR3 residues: CASSEGVDGYYGYTF. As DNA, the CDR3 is TGTGCCAGCAGTGAAGGGGTGGATGGTTACTATGGCTACACCTTC.

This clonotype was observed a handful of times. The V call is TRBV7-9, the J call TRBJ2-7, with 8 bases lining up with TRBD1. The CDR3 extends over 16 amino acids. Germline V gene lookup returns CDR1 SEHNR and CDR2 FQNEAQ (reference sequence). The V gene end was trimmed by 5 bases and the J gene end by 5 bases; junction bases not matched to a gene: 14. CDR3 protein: CASSRTTDRVGHEQYF. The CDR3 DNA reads TGTGCCAGCAGCCGGACAACGGACAGGGTGGGGCACGAGCAGTACTTC.

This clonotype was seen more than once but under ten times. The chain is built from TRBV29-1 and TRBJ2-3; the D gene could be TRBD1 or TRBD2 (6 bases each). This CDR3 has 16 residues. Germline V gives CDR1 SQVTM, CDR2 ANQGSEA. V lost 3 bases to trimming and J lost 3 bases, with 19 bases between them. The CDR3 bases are TGCAGCGTTGATCGGGCCGGGGGCGTTATGACAGATACGCAGTATTTT. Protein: CSVDRAGGVMTDTQYF.

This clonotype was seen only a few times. The CDR3 coding sequence is TGCAGTGCCCCCATTAGGGACAGGGATTCACCCCTCCACTTT. Amino acids: CSAPIRDRDSPLHF. The chain is built from TRBV20-1 and TRBJ1-6; 9 bases are shared with TRBD1. CDR3 length: 14 residues. The V segment lost 6 bases and the J segment 8 bases; nucleotides outside the gene matches: 8. Looked up from germline, CDR1 is DFQATT and CDR2 is SNEGSKA (reference sequence).

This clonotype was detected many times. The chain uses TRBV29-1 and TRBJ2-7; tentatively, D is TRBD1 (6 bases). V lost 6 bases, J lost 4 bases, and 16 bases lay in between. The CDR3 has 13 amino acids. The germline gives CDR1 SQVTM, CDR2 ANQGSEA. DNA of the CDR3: TGCAGCGTCCGTCAGGGGAATGGGTACGAGCAGTACTTC. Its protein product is CSVRQGNGYEQYF.

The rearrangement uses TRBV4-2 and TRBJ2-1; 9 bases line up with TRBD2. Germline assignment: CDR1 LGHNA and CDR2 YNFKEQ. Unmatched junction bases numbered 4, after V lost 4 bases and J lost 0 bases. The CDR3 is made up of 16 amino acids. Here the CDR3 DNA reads TGTGCCAGCAGCCGGTCAGCGGGGGGCTCCTACAATGAGCAGTTCTTC. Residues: CASSRSAGGSYNEQFF.

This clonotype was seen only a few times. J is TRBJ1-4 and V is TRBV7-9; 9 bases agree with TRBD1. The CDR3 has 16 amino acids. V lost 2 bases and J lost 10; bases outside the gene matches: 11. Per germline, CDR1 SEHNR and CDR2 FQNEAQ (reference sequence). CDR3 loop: CASSLLSGTGSGKLFF. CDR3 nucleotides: TGTGCCAGCAGCTTACTCTCCGGGACAGGGAGCGGAAAACTGTTTTTT.

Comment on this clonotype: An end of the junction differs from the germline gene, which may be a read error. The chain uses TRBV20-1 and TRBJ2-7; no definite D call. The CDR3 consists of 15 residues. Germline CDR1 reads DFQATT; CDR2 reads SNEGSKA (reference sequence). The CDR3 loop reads CGARSPLGLVHEQYF. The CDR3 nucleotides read TGCGGTGCTAGATCCCCCCTGGGTCTCGTCCACGAGCAGTACTTC.

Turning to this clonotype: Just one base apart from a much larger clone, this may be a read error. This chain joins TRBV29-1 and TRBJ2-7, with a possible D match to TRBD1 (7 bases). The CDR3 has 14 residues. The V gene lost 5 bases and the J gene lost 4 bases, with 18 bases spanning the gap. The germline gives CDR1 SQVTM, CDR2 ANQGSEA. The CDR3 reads CSVTGERRGYEQYF. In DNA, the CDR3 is TGCAGCGTTACAGGGGAACGACGGGGGTACGAGCAGTACTTC.